Listed below are T cell receptor beta chains from one sample, sequenced in a study of cytomegalovirus exposure and HLA in healthy donors. The method was immunoSEQ multiplex PCR; TCRdb's version includes in-frame clones alone and lacks a portion of them. Here the sample spans approximately 150,000 clones, around 84% being singletons. Specimen: PBMCs. These receptors came from a boy younger than 10 in good health and CMV-seronegative. The CDR3 runs from the conserved cysteine through the conserved F or W. A D gene is named only where the DNA matches it firmly. Rows may omit the clone size; those that give it use once, few, many or a size class.

clone_size: -
j_call: TRBJ2-4
d_call: TRBD2
v_call: TRBV6-1
cdr3_nt: TGTGCCAGCAGTGTGCGGGGGACCTGGAACATTCAGTACTTC
cdr3_aa: CASSVRGTWNIQYF

clone_size: -
j_call: TRBJ2-1
d_call: -
v_call: TRBV29-1
cdr3_nt: TGCAGCGTTGACGGGCGGCGGGACTCCTACAATGAGCAGTTCTTC
cdr3_aa: CSVDGRRDSYNEQFF

clone_size: -
j_call: TRBJ1-1
d_call: -
v_call: TRBV5-4
cdr3_nt: TGTGCCAGCAGCTCTAGGACTGAAGCTTTCTTT
cdr3_aa: CASSSRTEAFF

clone_size: -
j_call: TRBJ2-1
d_call: TRBD2
v_call: TRBV5-1
cdr3_nt: TGCGCCGGCAGCCCTTTACCCGGGACTAGCGACAACAATGAGCAGTTCTTC
cdr3_aa: CAGSPLPGTSDNNEQFF

clone_size: -
j_call: TRBJ1-6
d_call: -
v_call: TRBV9
cdr3_nt: TGTGCCAGCAGCGTAGATCGGTCGGAGAGGAATAATTCACCCCTCCACTTT
cdr3_aa: CASSVDRSERNNSPLHF

clone_size: -
j_call: TRBJ1-5
d_call: TRBD1
v_call: TRBV23-1
cdr3_nt: TGCGCCAGCAGTCAGGGGGACAGGGATAGCAATCAGCCCCAGCATTTT
cdr3_aa: CASSQGDRDSNQPQHF

clone_size: -
j_call: TRBJ1-1
d_call: -
v_call: TRBV4-1
cdr3_nt: TGCGCCAGCAGCCATAACGGAGGCACTGAAGCTTTCTTT
cdr3_aa: CASSHNGGTEAFF

clone_size: -
j_call: TRBJ2-1
d_call: -
v_call: TRBV12-1
cdr3_nt: TGTGCCAGCAGCTTCCCAGGACAGGTCCCTGTGTATGAGCAGTTCTTC
cdr3_aa: CASSFPGQVPVYEQFF

clone_size: -
j_call: TRBJ2-7
d_call: -
v_call: TRBV18
cdr3_nt: TGTGCCAGCTCACCCACCCGGGGATACGAGCAGTACTTC
cdr3_aa: CASSPTRGYEQYF

clone_size: once
j_call: TRBJ2-7
d_call: TRBD1
v_call: TRBV13
cdr3_nt: TGTGCCAGCAGCCCTAAGGGACAGGGGGCGCTCTACGAGCAGTACTTC
cdr3_aa: CASSPKGQGALYEQYF

clone_size: -
j_call: TRBJ1-2
d_call: -
v_call: TRBV6-1
cdr3_nt: TGTGCCAGCATCCGAGGGGGGGGGACAGGCTACACCTTC
cdr3_aa: CASIRGGGTGYTF

clone_size: -
j_call: TRBJ2-7
d_call: -
v_call: TRBV7-9
cdr3_nt: TGTGCCAGCAGCTTAATGGCGGCTGTCTCCTACGAGCAGTACTTC
cdr3_aa: CASSLMAAVSYEQYF

clone_size: few
j_call: TRBJ1-2
d_call: -
v_call: TRBV5-5
cdr3_nt: TGTGCCAGCAGTAGTGACACGCGACACCGTTCCTATGGCTACACCTTC
cdr3_aa: CASSSDTRHRSYGYTF

clone_size: -
j_call: TRBJ1-4
d_call: -
v_call: TRBV6-1
cdr3_nt: TGTGCCAGCAGGGCCTCAACTAATGAAAAACTGTTTTTT
cdr3_aa: CASRASTNEKLFF

clone_size: -
j_call: TRBJ1-1
d_call: TRBD1
v_call: TRBV25-1
cdr3_nt: TGTGCCAGCAGTGATACAGGGGGACAAACGGGACCTGACGAAGCTTTCTTT
cdr3_aa: CASSDTGGQTGPDEAFF

clone_size: -
j_call: TRBJ2-7
d_call: -
v_call: TRBV27
cdr3_nt: TGTGCCAGCAGTTTCCGCCAGACCTACGAGCAGTACTTC
cdr3_aa: CASSFRQTYEQYF

clone_size: -
j_call: TRBJ1-2
d_call: TRBD1
v_call: TRBV27
cdr3_nt: TGTGCCAGCCGTAACCCCGGGACAGGGTTTCGCTACACCTTC
cdr3_aa: CASRNPGTGFRYTF

clone_size: -
j_call: TRBJ1-2
d_call: TRBD1
v_call: TRBV5-8
cdr3_nt: TGTGCCAGCAGCTCGGACAGGGGGCAGGGTGGCTACACCTTC
cdr3_aa: CASSSDRGQGGYTF

clone_size: -
j_call: TRBJ2-1
d_call: -
v_call: TRBV9
cdr3_nt: TGTGCCAGCAGCGCGCAACTGGGGCGAGCCGTCAATGAGCAGTTCTTC
cdr3_aa: CASSAQLGRAVNEQFF

clone_size: -
j_call: TRBJ2-2
d_call: TRBD1
v_call: TRBV18
cdr3_nt: TGTGCCAGCTCACGGGACAGGGGAAACACCGGGGAGCTGTTTTTT
cdr3_aa: CASSRDRGNTGELFF

clone_size: -
j_call: TRBJ2-7
d_call: TRBD2
v_call: TRBV28
cdr3_nt: TGTGCCAGCAGTTTATACCCCACGGGAGGCCACTACGAGCAGTACTTC
cdr3_aa: CASSLYPTGGHYEQYF

clone_size: -
j_call: TRBJ1-3
d_call: TRBD1
v_call: TRBV7-9
cdr3_nt: TGTGCCAGCAGCTTGAGGACAGGCTACAGCTCTGGAAACACCATATATTTT
cdr3_aa: CASSLRTGYSSGNTIYF

clone_size: -
j_call: TRBJ2-5
d_call: -
v_call: TRBV5-6
cdr3_nt: TGTGCCAGCAGCTTGGGAGTTTGGGAGACCCAGTACTTC
cdr3_aa: CASSLGVWETQYF

clone_size: -
j_call: TRBJ2-5
d_call: -
v_call: TRBV5-6
cdr3_nt: TGTGCCAGCAGCCTACACCCCCGGGGGACCCAAGAGACCCAGTACTTC
cdr3_aa: CASSLHPRGTQETQYF

clone_size: -
j_call: TRBJ2-1
d_call: -
v_call: TRBV21-1
cdr3_nt: TGTGCGCCGGGACAGCTACAGCAGGAGCAGTTCTTC
cdr3_aa: CAPGQLQQEQFF

clone_size: -
j_call: TRBJ2-7
d_call: -
v_call: TRBV19
cdr3_nt: TGTGCCAGTAGTATAAGTGGGACTTTCTACGAGCAGTACTTC
cdr3_aa: CASSISGTFYEQYF

clone_size: -
j_call: TRBJ1-1
d_call: -
v_call: TRBV7-9
cdr3_nt: TGTTCCAGCAGCTCCACAGAGAATGTGGCTTTCTTT
cdr3_aa: CSSSSTENVAFF

clone_size: -
j_call: TRBJ2-5
d_call: TRBD2
v_call: TRBV18
cdr3_nt: TGTGCCAGCTCACCACTCGCTAGCGGGAGTTGGGAGACCCAGTACTTC
cdr3_aa: CASSPLASGSWETQYF

clone_size: -
j_call: TRBJ2-7
d_call: -
v_call: TRBV5-1
cdr3_nt: TGCGCCAGCAGCTTGGTCTCGAGCAGGGCCAGCACCTACGAGCAGTACTTC
cdr3_aa: CASSLVSSRASTYEQYF

clone_size: -
j_call: TRBJ1-1
d_call: -
v_call: TRBV20-1
cdr3_nt: TGCTCAGGGTTCCGAACCACTGAAGCTTTCTTT
cdr3_aa: CSGFRTTEAFF

clone_size: -
j_call: TRBJ1-5
d_call: -
v_call: TRBV6-4
cdr3_nt: TGTGCCAGCAGTGAGGAGGCCCATCAGCCCCAGCATTTT
cdr3_aa: CASSEEAHQPQHF

clone_size: once
j_call: TRBJ1-6
d_call: TRBD1
v_call: TRBV7-3
cdr3_nt: TGTGCCAGCAGCTATCGGGACAGAAAATCACCCCTCCACTTT
cdr3_aa: CASSYRDRKSPLHF

clone_size: -
j_call: TRBJ1-3
d_call: TRBD1
v_call: TRBV4-1
cdr3_nt: TGCGCCAGCAGCCAAGTTGCCGGGACAGGCGCTGGAAACACCATATATTTT
cdr3_aa: CASSQVAGTGAGNTIYF

clone_size: -
j_call: TRBJ1-3
d_call: TRBD1
v_call: TRBV5-5
cdr3_nt: TGTGCCAGCAGCTTGGTTACGCCAGGGGGCGGAAACACCATATATTTT
cdr3_aa: CASSLVTPGGGNTIYF

clone_size: -
j_call: TRBJ1-2
d_call: -
v_call: TRBV30
cdr3_nt: TGTGCCTGGAGGATGACTGGTGGCTACACCTTC
cdr3_aa: CAWRMTGGYTF

clone_size: -
j_call: TRBJ2-3
d_call: -
v_call: TRBV7-6
cdr3_nt: TGTGCCAGCAGCTCGGTCGGGGGCACAGATACGCAGTATTTT
cdr3_aa: CASSSVGGTDTQYF

clone_size: few
j_call: TRBJ1-5
d_call: TRBD1
v_call: TRBV6-6
cdr3_nt: TGTGCCAGCAGTTACGGACAGGGCAGTCAGCCCCAGCATTTT
cdr3_aa: CASSYGQGSQPQHF

clone_size: -
j_call: TRBJ1-1
d_call: -
v_call: TRBV6-5
cdr3_nt: TGTGCCAGCAGTCTAGGGGCGGTTAAGAACACTGAAGCTTTCTTT
cdr3_aa: CASSLGAVKNTEAFF

clone_size: -
j_call: TRBJ2-3
d_call: TRBD2
v_call: TRBV9
cdr3_nt: TGTGCCAGCAGCGTCACTAGCGCCTTCACAGATACGCAGTATTTT
cdr3_aa: CASSVTSAFTDTQYF

clone_size: -
j_call: TRBJ2-1
d_call: -
v_call: TRBV7-2
cdr3_nt: TGTGCCAGCAGCACGCAGGACAATGAGCAGTTCTTC
cdr3_aa: CASSTQDNEQFF

clone_size: -
j_call: TRBJ2-7
d_call: -
v_call: TRBV25-1
cdr3_nt: TGTGCCAGCAGTGAACCGGGAAACCACTACGAGCAGTACTTC
cdr3_aa: CASSEPGNHYEQYF

clone_size: -
j_call: TRBJ2-7
d_call: -
v_call: TRBV6-5
cdr3_nt: TGTGCCAGCAGTGAAGGGGGAGGGGCTGGCGAGCAGTACTTC
cdr3_aa: CASSEGGGAGEQYF

clone_size: -
j_call: TRBJ2-7
d_call: -
v_call: TRBV29-1
cdr3_nt: TGCAGCGTTGAAGAGGGGGCTGACGGCCTTGGCGAGCAGTACTTC
cdr3_aa: CSVEEGADGLGEQYF

clone_size: -
j_call: TRBJ1-1
d_call: TRBD1
v_call: TRBV14
cdr3_nt: TGTGCCAGCAGCCAAGAGGACAGGGCTCTGAACACTGAAGCTTTCTTT
cdr3_aa: CASSQEDRALNTEAFF

clone_size: -
j_call: TRBJ2-1
d_call: TRBD2
v_call: TRBV2
cdr3_nt: TGTGCCAGCAGTGAACGACTAGCGGGAGCTGAGCAGTTCTTC
cdr3_aa: CASSERLAGAEQFF

clone_size: once
j_call: TRBJ1-3
d_call: -
v_call: TRBV18
cdr3_nt: TGTGCCAGCTCACCACAGGACAGTGCCTCTGGAAACACCATATATTTT
cdr3_aa: CASSPQDSASGNTIYF

clone_size: -
j_call: TRBJ1-3
d_call: -
v_call: TRBV5-1
cdr3_nt: TGCGCCAGCAGCTTGGTTACTGGAAACACCATATATTTT
cdr3_aa: CASSLVTGNTIYF

clone_size: -
j_call: TRBJ2-7
d_call: TRBD1
v_call: TRBV7-9
cdr3_nt: TGTGCCAGCAGCAAGACAGGGGACTTCGAGCAGTACTTC
cdr3_aa: CASSKTGDFEQYF